The following is a T cell receptor beta chain sequence with its context. Its antigen is unknown. A much larger clone lies one base from this, so it may be a read error. The library was built by means of 5' RACE. The SMARTer Human TCR a/b Profiling Kit was used to build TCR libraries from RNA, capturing the full V(D)J regions of both the alpha and beta chains. After amplification, libraries were cleaned up with AMPure XP beads and then validated using the DNA 1000 Kit on an Agilent 2100 Bioanalyzer. The libraries were sequenced on an Illumina MiSeq using the 600-cycle v3 reagent kit, which produced 2 x 300 bp paired-end reads. As for the authors' bioinformatics: Reads were processed using MiXCR and VDJTools, with non-productive clonotypes removed and clonotypes collapsed by CDR3 amino acid sequence before frequencies were recalculated. Matching of CDR3 sequences to the McPAS-TCR database tolerated a Levenshtein distance of 1, and UpSet plots were generated in R using UpSetR. The public reads were reanalyzed by TCRdb: fastp trimming at Q25, MiXCR alignment, in-frame beta chains only. Rows matching on CDR3 protein sequence are summarized as one entry with the most common DNA and genes. The V and J calls shown here were made by TCRdb, not taken from the authors' results. The sample profile shows 550 to 850 distinct CDR3 sequences; around 45% of them were found once. Clones ranked in the top ten supply about 96% of the sample.

The CDR3 goes from the cysteine to the phenylalanine over 17 residues. The read is trimmed to its CDR3 DNA, 51 bases read in frame from base 1. The CDR1 and CDR2 encoded by the germline V gene are SGHTA and FQGTGA. The sample comes from a study of Epstein–Barr virus B cells in breast cancer (dated by TCRdb to 2020 to 2023). About the full investigation: Control T cells were expanded by rapid expansion method with irradiated PBMC feeders, soluble OKT3 and IL-2 200 to 250 U/ml, collected about 10-12 days after stimulation. The study was a single-patient case report on whether tumor-infiltrating EBV+ B cells shape the T-cell receptor repertoire in triple-negative breast cancer.

Broad study findings and their caveats: Since all data came from a single patient, described as a first proof of concept, generalization is limited.

RNA from about 9.4e4 to 9.7e5 cultured T cells was extracted using RNeasy Micro or Mini kits with on-column DNase digestion, and the RNA was checked on an Agilent 2100 Bioanalyzer. This chain is built from TRBV7-3 and TRBJ2-6; the D segment might be TRBD1 or TRBD2, since each matches 6 bases. This clonotype was obtained from a woman in her 40s with triple-negative breast cancer. Input material: tumor-infiltrating lymphocytes expanded in culture. The bases read TGTACCAGCAGCCCCGCGGGACACCCCTCTGGGGCCAACGTCCTGACTTTC. Its protein product is CTSSPAGHPSGANVLTF.